Presented here are 19 T cell receptor beta chains from one specimen sequenced in a study of T cell repertoires in cytomegalovirus infection (dated by TCRdb to the late 2010s). For these TCRs, the target antigens are not known. The sample's treatment or condition label is to be understood as: in vitro stimulation with specific CMV peptide epitopes to enrich CMV-specific T cells. Sequenced using an Illumina HiSeq 1500. TCRdb ran its own pipeline on the public reads, namely fastp trimming at Q25 and MiXCR clone calling, and kept in-frame beta chains. Each entry merges the rows of one CDR3 protein and shows their most common DNA and genes. In this sample the table shows roughly 990,000 distinct CDR3 sequences, 30% to 40% of which occur a single time. Around 15% of the sample is held by the ten biggest clonotypes. Sequences were derived from cultured CD8+ T cells from PBMCs, sampled from culture after CMV antigen stimulation. Every receptor here comes from a human donor in good health (CMV status not recorded). Some clones in this sample may be carry-over from other donors' samples.

V is TRBV10-3 and J is TRBJ2-1; 9 bases align to TRBD1. Trimming cost V 10 bases and J 3 bases; bases outside gene matches: 13. CDR1 and CDR2 (germline): ENHRY, SYGVKD. This CDR3 has 16 amino acids. The CDR3 DNA sequence: TGTGCCACCGGTCCCGGGACAGGGTCGCGCTACAATGAGCAGTTCTTC. It specifies CATGPGTGSRYNEQFF.

This clonotype has a count of ten or more. The rearrangement links TRBV7-6 to TRBJ2-3, with D possibly TRBD2 on 5 matching bases. The CDR3 sequence is 15 residues long. Germline V CDR1 and CDR2: SGHVS, FNYEAQ. Trimming shortened V by 5 bases and J by 2 bases, and 14 bases separated the two germline ends. The CDR3 sequence is CASSPVEGYTDTQYF. CDR3 bases: TGTGCCAGCAGCCCCGTTGAGGGCTACACAGATACGCAGTATTTT. Using reference TRBV7-6 and TRBJ2-3 for the parts outside the CDR3, the full variable domain is GAGVSQSPRYKVTKRGQDVALRCDPISGHVSLYWYRQALGQGPEFLTYFNYEAQQDKSGLPNDRFSAERPEGSISTLTIQRTEQRDSAMYRCASSPVEGYTDTQYFGPGTRLTVL.

The chain employs TRBV24-1 and TRBJ2-2; 9 positions match TRBD1. The CDR3 has 15 amino acids. The germline gives CDR1 KGHDR, CDR2 SFDVKD. Trimming at V came to 7 bases and at J to 1 base, leaving 3 bases not matched to a gene. The CDR3 loop reads CATSGDRVNTGELFF. The CDR3, as DNA: TGTGCCACCAGCGGGGACAGGGTGAACACCGGGGAGCTGTTTTTT.

This chain connects TRBV19 to TRBJ1-5; TRBD1 matches at 7 bases. V was pared by 3 bases and J by 5 bases, with 7 bases of the junction left unmatched. CDR1 and CDR2 (germline): LNHDA, SQIVND (reference sequence). CDR3 length equals 15 residues. CDR3 region: CASSIHHRGDQPQHF. The CDR3 DNA reads as TGTGCCAGTAGTATCCACCACAGGGGTGATCAGCCCCAGCATTTT.

The chain links TRBV2 to TRBJ2-7; perhaps TRBD2 as D (6 bases). V was trimmed by 6 bases and J by 0 bases, leaving 15 bases between them. Germline V gene lookup returns CDR1 SNHLY and CDR2 FYNNEI. The CDR3 extends over 15 amino acids. Here the CDR3 reads CASRSGPALSYEQYF. The DNA for the CDR3 is TGTGCCAGCAGGAGCGGGCCGGCACTCTCCTACGAGCAGTACTTC.

On this clonotype: A much larger clone is a single base away; this may be a read error. The chain is built from TRBV20-1 and TRBJ2-1; 8 positions match TRBD1. The germline V gene encodes CDR1 DFQATT and CDR2 SNEGSKA (reference sequence). V was clipped by 4 bases and J by 0 bases; unmatched bases: 8. This CDR3 is 16 amino acids long. The CDR3 loop reads CSATGSGTGSYNEQFF. The CDR3 nucleotides are TGCAGTGCTACGGGGTCCGGGACAGGCTCCTACAATGAGCAGTTCTTC.

Details on this clonotype: A read error is possible here, since a much larger clone lies one base away. The chain couples TRBV7-2 to TRBJ2-7, with D tentatively TRBD2 (5 bases). This CDR3 contains 14 residues. The germline gives CDR1 SGHTA, CDR2 FQGNSA. The CDR3 DNA follows: TGTGCCAGCAGCTCCCCGGGGTCAACCTACGAGCAGTGCTTC. Encoded protein: CASSSPGSTYEQCF.

At least ten counts were recorded for this clonotype. The chain uses TRBV7-8 and TRBJ1-6, with D unresolved. V was shortened by 2 bases and J by 0 bases, with 8 bases between the two germline ends. Germline CDR1 SGHVS, CDR2 FQNEAQ. The CDR3 totals 16 residues. CDR3 DNA: TGTGCCAGCAGCTTACGCGGGAGCTCCTATAATTCACCCCTCCACTTT. Its translation is CASSLRGSSYNSPLHF.

Of note for this clonotype: A much larger clone lies a single base off, so this may be a read error. This chain joins TRBV25-1 and TRBJ1-6, with D maybe TRBD1 (5 bases). The CDR3 is 16 amino acids. Germline CDR1 is MGHDK and CDR2 is SYGVNS. V was cut by 6 bases and J by 5 bases, with 17 bases left in between. The CDR3: CASSPRRGVNNSPLHF. The CDR3 nucleotides read TGTGCCAGCAGCCCGAGACGGGGGGTAAATAATTCACCCCTCCACTTT.

The chain couples TRBV27 to TRBJ2-1, with 7 positions matching TRBD1. The CDR3 consists of 15 residues. J lost 4 bases, V lost 1 base, and 4 bases had no gene match. In germline, CDR1 is MNHEY, CDR2 SMNVEV (reference sequence). CDR3 amino acids: CASSLFGQEYNEQFF. DNA for the CDR3: TGTGCCAGCAGTTTATTTGGACAGGAGTACAATGAGCAGTTCTTC.

This clonotype was counted at least ten times. The rearrangement links TRBV7-2 to TRBJ2-5; D might be TRBD1 (5 bases). Germline loops: CDR1 SGHTA, CDR2 FQGNSA. V was trimmed by 7 bases and J by 1 base, leaving 16 bases between them. The CDR3 runs to 15 residues. The CDR3 DNA sequence: TGTGCCAGCACCCGAGACGCAGGGTCCCAAGAGACCCAGTACTTC. It is translated as CASTRDAGSQETQYF.

This clonotype came up a few times. In nucleotides, the CDR3 is TGTGCCAGCCTCGGACAGCTTAATGAAAAACTGTTTTTT. The encoded protein is CASLGQLNEKLFF. The V call is TRBV7-6, the J call TRBJ1-4; possibly TRBD1 for D (6 bases). V dropped 8 bases and J dropped 4 bases, with 11 bases sitting between them. The CDR3 contains 13 residues. The V gene's germline CDR1 is SGHVS and CDR2 FNYEAQ.

This clonotype has a handful of counts. This chain links TRBV6-2 or TRBV6-3 with TRBJ2-1; the D gene is possibly TRBD1 (5 bases). CDR3 length: 16 residues. The V end was cut by 2 bases, the J end by 0 bases, with 11 bases between. Germline values: CDR1 MNHEY, CDR2 SVGEGT. CDR3 protein: CASSYGPGFSYNEQFF. The CDR3 DNA reads TGTGCCAGCAGTTACGGTCCAGGGTTCTCCTACAATGAGCAGTTCTTC.

The chain carries TRBV5-6 and TRBJ1-1, with 7 bases fitting TRBD1. The V gene's germline CDR1 is SGHDT and CDR2 YYEEEE. CDR3 length equals 14 residues. V trimming: 4 bases; J trimming: 3 bases; junction bases outside the gene matches: 6. The CDR3 DNA sequence: TGTGCCAGCAGCCCCGACAGGGCCTACACTGAAGCTTTCTTT. Protein: CASSPDRAYTEAFF. Filled out from reference TRBV5-6 and TRBJ1-1, the complete variable domain reads DAGVTQSPTHLIKTRGQQVTLRCSPKSGHDTVSWYQQALGQGPQFIFQYYEEEERQRGNFPDRFSGHQFPNYSSELNVNALLLGDSALYLCASSPDRAYTEAFFGQGTRLTVV.

The CDR3 here is CVSSEVPLAEQYV. The CDR3, as DNA: TGTGTCAGCAGTGAGGTCCCCCTCGCCGAGCAGTACGTC. This chain links TRBV6-1 with TRBJ2-7, with D unclear. Germline V gives CDR1 MNHNS, CDR2 SASEGT. The CDR3 spans 13 residues.

For this clonotype: A read error may account for a junction end that differs from germline. V is TRBV12-3 or TRBV12-4 and J is TRBJ1-4, with D hard to call. The CDR3 totals 16 residues. CDR3 coding DNA: TGTGCCAACAGTACTGTGTTTGGAGACTTCAGTGAAAAACTGTTTTTT. Translation: CANSTVFGDFSEKLFF.

This rearrangement joins TRBV28 to TRBJ1-6; D call uncertain. There are 15 residues in the CDR3. Deletions cut 4 bases from V and 7 bases from J, with 14 bases between. The germline gives CDR1 MDHEN, CDR2 SYDVKM. CDR3 nucleotides: TGTGCCAGCAGTTCACCGGCAGGAGGAAATTCACCCCTCCACTTT. The encoded protein is CASSSPAGGNSPLHF.

This chain connects TRBV4-3 to TRBJ2-1, with 8 bases aligning to TRBD2. This CDR3 region has 15 residues. From germline, CDR1 is LGHNA and CDR2 YSLEER. V lost 0 bases to trimming and J lost 8 bases; unmatched junction nucleotides: 6. CDR3 sequence (DNA): TGCGCCAGCAGCCAAGATCGAGGACTAGCCCATGAGCAGTTCTTC. Translated, it gives CASSQDRGLAHEQFF.

The chain links TRBV6-2 or TRBV6-3 to TRBJ2-7; D call uncertain. The germline V gene encodes CDR1 MNHEY and CDR2 SVGEGT. V lost 0 bases and J lost 3, with 12 bases in between. This CDR3 spans 15 amino acids. CDR3 region: CASSYSGLVGYEQYV. DNA of the CDR3: TGTGCCAGCAGTTACTCGGGTCTAGTGGGCTACGAGCAGTACGTC.